Listed below are T cell receptor beta chains from one sample, sequenced in a study of kidney transplant recipient with SARS-CoV-2 infection. TCRdb called the reads again in MiXCR, with one record for every CDR3 protein. Altogether approximately 250,000 distinct CDR3 sequences are present, 25% to 35% being singletons, with the ten largest covering nearly 7.5%. The specimen comprised a blood sample, sampled at baseline and around day 120 from a kidney transplant recipient. These receptors originate from a male patient aged 25 to 39 who had COVID-19 and was a kidney transplant recipient. Part of the T cell pool may stem from the graft donor. Both conserved end residues are part of each CDR3. A D gene is named only where the DNA matches it firmly. The size entry is marked missing in some rows and otherwise reads once, few, many or a size class.

D	size	V	J	DNA	CDR3
.	.	TRBV5-1	TRBJ2-1	TGCGCCAGCAGCTTGGTCAGGGGGGACCCCGGGGGACGTCCGAATGAGCAGTTCTTC	CASSLVRGDPGGRPNEQFF
.	many	TRBV20-1	TRBJ1-4	TGCAGTGCTAGTGAGGGGGTATTTGAAAAACTGTTTTTT	CSASEGVFEKLFF
TRBD1	few	TRBV7-2	TRBJ2-1	TGTGCCAGCAGGGGACAGAATGGGCAGTTCTTC	CASRGQNGQFF
.	many	TRBV21-1	TRBJ2-7	TGTGCCAGCAGCAAGAGCGGGAGCTCCTACGAGCAGTACTTC	CASSKSGSSYEQYF
.	many	TRBV7-2	TRBJ2-1	TGTGCCAGCAGCTTAGCGAGGGACCTAGCTTTAAATGAGCAGTTCTTC	CASSLARDLALNEQFF
TRBD1	many	TRBV27	TRBJ1-5	TGTGCCATTCCGGGACAGGGGTTTCAGCCCCAGCATTTT	CAIPGQGFQPQHF
.	many	TRBV19	TRBJ1-5	TGTGCCAGTAGTATCCAAGGGGGAGGTGATCAGCCCCAGCATTTT	CASSIQGGGDQPQHF
.	few	TRBV16	TRBJ1-2	TGTGCCAGCAGCAATTTTTCGGTCGTTAGAAAGACCTATGGCTACACCTTC	CASSNFSVVRKTYGYTF
TRBD1	many	TRBV19	TRBJ1-4	TGTGCCAGTATGGGCAGGGGGCTAGAAAAGGCAACTAATGAAAAACTGTTTTTT	CASMGRGLEKATNEKLFF
TRBD2	many	TRBV4-2	TRBJ2-3	TGTGCCAGCAGCCAAGGCGGGGCGGGAGATGCAGATACGCAGTATTTT	CASSQGGAGDADTQYF
.	many	TRBV19	TRBJ1-2	TGTGCCAGTAGTCTTAAACCGACAAATCGAAAGACCTATGGCTACACCTTC	CASSLKPTNRKTYGYTF
TRBD1	many	TRBV10-3	TRBJ2-7	TGTGCCATCAGTGAGCCTAACAGGGGCCCCCCCTACGAGCAGTACTTC	CAISEPNRGPPYEQYF
.	many	TRBV3-1	TRBJ2-5	TGTGCCAGCAGCTTGTACACTCCCATTTCTTTCTCTGAGACCCAGTACTTC	CASSLYTPISFSETQYF
.	.	TRBV20-1	TRBJ2-1	TGCAGTGCTAGAGTCGAGAACTACAATGAGCAGTTCTTC	CSARVENYNEQFF
.	many	TRBV5-1	TRBJ1-1	TGCGCCAGCAGCTTGGAGGTTGGGGGACTCACTGAAGCTTTCTTT	CASSLEVGGLTEAFF
.	.	TRBV5-8	TRBJ1-2	TGTGCCAGCCGTTCAGTTCATCCACGAAAGACCTATGGCTACACCTTC	CASRSVHPRKTYGYTF
.	once	TRBV24-1	TRBJ2-5	TGTGCCACCAGCAGGGGTCTAGAGACCCAGTACTTC	CATSRGLETQYF
.	.	TRBV3-1	TRBJ2-1	TGTGCCAGCAGCCAAGATGACGACCGATCCTACAATGAGCAGTTCTTC	CASSQDDDRSYNEQFF
.	many	TRBV6-1	TRBJ1-2	TGTGCCAGCAGTACTAATCAGGAATGTAGAAAGACCTATGGCTACACCTTC	CASSTNQECRKTYGYTF
.	many	TRBV5-8	TRBJ1-2	TGTGCCAGCCAGTGGGTTCATCCACGAAAGACCTATGGCTACACCTTC	CASQWVHPRKTYGYTF
.	many	TRBV7-5	TRBJ1-5	.	CISVSEAFRAGNQPQHF
.	.	TRBV16	TRBJ1-2	TGTGCCAGCAGCGACGTGGCGGTCGTTAGAAAGACCTATGGCTACACCTTC	CASSDVAVVRKTYGYTF
.	many	TRBV4-3	TRBJ1-2	TGCGCCAGCAGCCAGAGACAAGGACGTCGAAAGACCTATGGCTACACCTTC	CASSQRQGRRKTYGYTF
.	.	TRBV4-2	TRBJ1-2	TGTGCCAGCAGCAGGTTCTCCAAAGGTGGAAAGACCTATGGCTACACCTTC	CASSRFSKGGKTYGYTF
TRBD1	many	TRBV24-1	TRBJ1-4	TGTGCCACCAGTGAACCCGGGACAGCCAATGAAAAACTGTTTTTT	CATSEPGTANEKLFF
.	many	TRBV3-1	TRBJ1-1	TGTGCCAGCAGCCATGTGGGTCCCATTTCAATTCGCACTGAAGCTTTCTTT	CASSHVGPISIRTEAFF
TRBD2	few	TRBV28	TRBJ2-3	TGTGCCAGCAGTTCCTCGCCGGGACTAGGGACTAGCACAGATACGCAGTATTTT	CASSSSPGLGTSTDTQYF
.	many	TRBV10-1	TRBJ1-2	TGCGCCAGCAGTGGCGGGGTAAGATCGCGAAAGACCTATGGCTACACCTTC	CASSGGVRSRKTYGYTF
.	.	TRBV15	TRBJ2-2	TGTGCCGCCAGCAGAGAGTGGGGGAACACCGGGGAGCTGTTTTTT	CAASREWGNTGELFF
.	many	TRBV4-2	TRBJ2-5	TGTGCCAGCAGCCAAGACCCTGAGGGGGGCGGTGATGGGTCCCAGTACTTC	CASSQDPEGGGDGSQYF
.	.	TRBV18	TRBJ2-3	TGTGCCAGCTCCGCACGGGATTTCACAGATACGCAGTATTTT	CASSARDFTDTQYF
.	many	TRBV24-1	TRBJ1-2	TGTGCCACCAGTTGTTCTGTTAGTACCAGAAAGACCTATGGCTACACCTTC	CATSCSVSTRKTYGYTF
.	.	TRBV27	TRBJ2-1	TGTGCCAGCAGTTTATCAACGGGCTACAATGAGCAGTTCTTC	CASSLSTGYNEQFF
.	many	TRBV12-3/TRBV12-4	TRBJ1-2	TGTGCCAGCAGTAGTACTGGCAGCTTCCGAAAGACCTATGGCTACACCTTC	CASSSTGSFRKTYGYTF
TRBD2	many	TRBV6-5	TRBJ2-5	TGTGCCAGCAGCATAGGGTTGTTTCGCGGGAGGGCCTCGGGGGAGACCCAGTACTTC	CASSIGLFRGRASGETQYF
.	many	TRBV11-3	TRBJ2-1	TGTGCCAGCAGCTTCGACTCTAAGCAGTTCTTC	CASSFDSKQFF
.	many	TRBV11-2	TRBJ1-4	TGTGCCAGCAGCTCGGACAGAACGGAAAAACTGTTTTTT	CASSSDRTEKLFF
.	few	TRBV4-3	TRBJ2-1	TGCGCCAGCAGCCTCCACAGCTACAATGAGCAGTTCTTC	CASSLHSYNEQFF
.	.	TRBV12-5	TRBJ1-1	TGTGCTAGTGGTTTGGTAGCGGCGAACACCGAAGCTTCCTTT	CASGLVAANTEASF
TRBD1	many	TRBV7-9	TRBJ2-3	TGTGCCAGCAGCTATATCGCCTCTACAGGGGTTGACACAGATACGCAGTATTTT	CASSYIASTGVDTDTQYF
TRBD2	few	TRBV5-5	TRBJ2-3	TGTGCCAGCAGCTCTCCGGGACTAGCGGGAGGTGTGTTCCATACGCAGTATTTT	CASSSPGLAGGVFHTQYF
.	many	TRBV24-1	TRBJ1-2	TGTGCCACCAGTCGTGAACTTAGTACCAGAAAGACCTATGGCTACACCTTC	CATSRELSTRKTYGYTF
.	few	TRBV30	TRBJ1-2	TGTGCCTGGGGAGGTAAGCGTTATAGAAAGACCTATGGCTACACCTTC	CAWGGKRYRKTYGYTF
.	few	TRBV9	TRBJ2-3	TGTGCCAGCAGCGTAATCCAGCGGGGCACAGATACGCAGTATTTT	CASSVIQRGTDTQYF
.	many	TRBV6-5	TRBJ1-2	TGTGCCAGCAGTACGCGCCCCTCTATGCGAAAGACCTATGGCTACACCTTC	CASSTRPSMRKTYGYTF
TRBD2	.	TRBV5-1	TRBJ2-1	TGCGCCAGCAGCTTGGGCGGGAGGAACAATGAGCAGTTCTTC	CASSLGGRNNEQFF
.	.	TRBV19	TRBJ2-3	TGTGCCAGTAGTATTGGTACACGAAGGCTGACAGATACGCAGTATTTT	CASSIGTRRLTDTQYF
.	many	TRBV5-1	TRBJ2-7	TGCGCCAGCAGCAGGGGCAGCGGTGGATACGAGCAGTACTTC	CASSRGSGGYEQYF
.	many	TRBV4-1	TRBJ2-7	TGCGCCAGCAGCCAGCCGACAGGCGAGCAGTACTTC	CASSQPTGEQYF
.	many	TRBV7-4	TRBJ1-2	TGTGCCAGCAGCAAAGGAAATTCAGCTCGAAAGACCTATGGCTACACCTTC	CASSKGNSARKTYGYTF
.	many	TRBV3-1	TRBJ2-1	TGTGCCAGCAGCCAAGATCCCGACTCCTACAATGAGCAGTTCTTC	CASSQDPDSYNEQFF
.	many	TRBV6-1	TRBJ1-1	TGTGCCAGCAGTGAACGGGCGCGCACTGAAGCTTTCTTT	CASSERARTEAFF
.	many	TRBV15	TRBJ2-1	TGTGCCACCAGTAGGATCAACAGGGTCAATGAGCAGTTCTTC	CATSRINRVNEQFF
.	.	TRBV18	TRBJ2-2	TGTGCCAGCTCACCACCGGGGGGTGAGGGTGGCGGGGAGCTGTTTTTT	CASSPPGGEGGGELFF
TRBD2	.	TRBV6-5	TRBJ2-1	TGTGCCAGCAGGGCGGGAGGAGGGTACAATGAGCAGTTCTTC	CASRAGGGYNEQFF
.	many	TRBV3-1	TRBJ1-1	TGTGCCAGCAGCGCTTTATGTCCCATTTCAATTCGCACTGAAGCTTTCTTT	CASSALCPISIRTEAFF
.	many	TRBV27	TRBJ1-4	TGTGCCAGCAGCACCGGGACGGTTGCTGAAAAACTGTTTTTT	CASSTGTVAEKLFF